This T cell receptor (beta chain) is from a study of OX40 agonist ivuxolimab in advanced cancers. For the study at large: The dose-escalation cohort was roughly 84% male, with a mean age of around 60 years, ranging roughly 23 to 85. Study-wide results and limits: Those patients achieving a partial response at 0.1-3.0 mg/kg showed among the lowest clonal expansion.

This table comes from immunoSEQ multiplex PCR, and its TCRdb copy is limited to in-frame clones, with some not included. The sample records over 50,000 clones, more than 80% being singletons. With 1 base clipped from V and 1 base from J, the junction kept 4 bases outside the gene matches. This CDR3 has 16 residues. CDR1 MNHNS and CDR2 SASEGT come from the germline V gene. The sample holds one count of this clone. No antigen is known for it. The source was CD4+ or CD8+ T cells sorted from blood, collected in a trial of the OX40 agonist ivuxolimab. This chain joins TRBV6-1 and TRBJ1-5, with 7 positions matching TRBD1. The clonotype originates from an adult with an advanced solid tumor such as melanoma, head and neck, liver or kidney cancer. The CDR3 region has the DNA TGTGCCAGCAGTGAAGAGACAGGGTTGAGCAATCAGCCCCAGCATTTT. Amino acids: CASSEETGLSNQPQHF.